This TCR beta chain came from a study of blood T cells in healthy people across ages. Whole-study findings and limits: The CMV status of each donor remained undetermined, and this could have confounded shifts in expanded clonotypes.

PCR was performed a second time for about 7 to 12 cycles using a sample-barcoded 5' primer and a J-beta primer mix. TCRdb passed the 5' RACE reads through MiXCR, listing each CDR3 protein once. The repertoire holds 800,000 to 950,000 distinct CDR3 sequences, with around 29% as singletons. Germline V gene lookup returns CDR1 SGHRS and CDR2 YFSETQ. V dropped 0 bases and J dropped 3; count of bases not matched to a gene: 4. The CDR3 is 15 amino acids. Note on this clonotype: Its antigen remains unknown.

PBMCs, at least 6.5 million per sample, were isolated. In addition, the sample was reused for a study of T cells of mothers and their children.

The origin of this receptor is a woman in her forties in good health. The chain carries TRBV5-1 and TRBJ2-7; 9 positions agree with TRBD2. The sequenced material came from blood. The CDR3 DNA follows: TGCGCCAGCAGCTTGGAGGCTAGCGGGGACTACGAGCAGTACTTC. This codes for CASSLEASGDYEQYF.